The T cell receptor (beta chain) described here comes from a study of blood T cell repertoires in COVID-19. Authors' processing steps: Nucleated cell counts were estimated from reference gene primer amplification. Sequencing was performed with immunoSEQ multiplex PCR; in TCRdb, only in-frame clones are kept and a portion is missing. V, J and clone size derive from that table, while D and trimming were established from the DNA sequence. The sample yields over 75,000 clones, under 95% seen once. The V segment lost 1 base and the J segment 8 bases; nucleotides outside the gene matches: 9. The CDR3 is 16 amino acids. In germline, CDR1 is SGHTA, CDR2 FQGNSA.

The TCR was taken from a human donor with active COVID-19. The donor label of this sample is uncertain. The chain joins TRBV7-2 to TRBJ2-1; the match to TRBD1 covers 9 bases. Material: peripheral blood. CDR3 protein: CASSLEPGQGGYEQFF. The CDR3 bases are TGTGCCAGCAGCTTAGAACCGGGACAGGGAGGTTATGAGCAGTTCTTC.